One TCR beta chain is described in this entry. The antigen remains unidentified. This record comes from a study of cytomegalovirus exposure and HLA in healthy donors. Both 60 Vbeta primers and 13 Jbeta primers went into the PCR. TCRdb keeps only in-frame clones here, not all; method: immunoSEQ multiplex PCR. Of under 200,000 clones listed, 60% to 80% are singletons. J lost 1 base, V lost 2 bases, and 10 bases had no gene match. The CDR3 has 18 residues. Germline V gene data show CDR1 as LNHNV and CDR2 as YYDKDF (reference sequence). Points from the study as a whole: Among CMV-associated TCR beta chains, most appeared HLA-restricted in a later analysis. One cluster of highly shared sequence variants probably arose as a sequencing artifact. An analysis done earlier found most TCR beta V segments productive about 87% or about 30% of the time. It was taken for granted in presence/absence analyses that sequencing depth across donors was roughly uniform.

The origin of this receptor is a man aged 40-50 years in good health and CMV-seronegative. The chain combines TRBV15 with TRBJ2-1; 8 bases map to TRBD2. Sequencing input: PBMCs. CDR3 sequence (DNA): TGTGCCACCAGCAGAAATACTTTCAGCGGGAGTTCCTACAATGAGCAGTTCTTC. Its translation: CATSRNTFSGSSYNEQFF.